Described below is a single T cell receptor (beta chain) sequence and its context. The antigen is unknown. Here immunoSEQ multiplex PCR was the method, and the copy in TCRdb shows in-frame clones only, minus some. The table has fewer than 50,000 clones, about 88% seen once. This sample was included in a study of OX40 agonist ivuxolimab in advanced cancers. CDR3 size: 15 residues. CDR1 SNHLY and CDR2 FYNNEI come from the germline V gene. V was trimmed by 2 bases and J by 2 bases, leaving 11 bases between them. Notes on the study in general: Expanded clones belonging to CD8+ T cells outnumbered, on average, those of CD4+.

This clonotype originated in an adult with an advanced solid tumor such as melanoma, head and neck, liver or kidney cancer. Sequencing was performed on CD4+ or CD8+ T cells sorted from blood, taken in a trial of the OX40 agonist ivuxolimab. The chain joins TRBV2 to TRBJ2-3; tentative D call: TRBD2 (5 bases). Here the CDR3 reads CASSEPSGATDTQYF. The CDR3 DNA follows: TGTGCCAGCAGTGAACCAAGCGGCGCCACAGATACGCAGTATTTT.